This T cell receptor beta chain came from a study of blood T cell repertoires in COVID-19. Study-wide background: COVID-19 samples collected from the United States, Italy and Spain covered acute and convalescent phases. In each case, the material was cDNA or gDNA derived from T cells, B-cell-depleted T cells, or PBMCs.

In the authors' workflow: Nucleated cell number was recorded as an estimate derived from reference gene primer amplification. Sequencing was performed with immunoSEQ multiplex PCR; in TCRdb, only in-frame clones are kept and a portion is missing. That table is the source of V, J and clone size, and D and trimming were worked out from the DNA. The sample shows around 340,000 clones, around four fifths of them seen only once. This clonotype was obtained from a man aged 25 to 40 with active or convalescent COVID-19. Sequenced sample: peripheral blood.

The CDR3 here is CASSRDRVKADTQYF. For the CDR3, the DNA is TGTGCCAGCAGCCGAGACAGGGTGAAGGCAGATACGCAGTATTTT. V is TRBV14 and J is TRBJ2-3; TRBD1 agrees at 7 bases. The CDR3 contains 15 residues. CDR1 is SGHDN, CDR2 FVKESK, per germline. The ends lost 4 bases at V and 4 bases at J; junction bases unmatched: 8.